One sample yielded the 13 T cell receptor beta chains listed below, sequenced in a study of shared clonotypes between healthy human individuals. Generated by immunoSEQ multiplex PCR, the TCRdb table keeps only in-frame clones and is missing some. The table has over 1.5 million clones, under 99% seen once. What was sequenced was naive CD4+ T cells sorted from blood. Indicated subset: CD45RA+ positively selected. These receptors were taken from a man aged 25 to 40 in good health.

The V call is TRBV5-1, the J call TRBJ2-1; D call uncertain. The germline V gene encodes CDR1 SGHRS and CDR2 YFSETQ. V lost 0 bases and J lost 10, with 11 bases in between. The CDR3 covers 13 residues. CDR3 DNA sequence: TGCGCCAGCAGCTTGGACAGACACATCGAGCAGTTCTTC. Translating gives CASSLDRHIEQFF.

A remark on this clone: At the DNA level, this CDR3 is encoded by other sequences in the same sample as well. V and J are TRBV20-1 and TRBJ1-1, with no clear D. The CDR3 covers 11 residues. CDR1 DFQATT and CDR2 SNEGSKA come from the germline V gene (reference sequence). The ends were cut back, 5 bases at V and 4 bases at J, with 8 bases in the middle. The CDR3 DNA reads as TGCAGTGCTCGAGGGAGCACTGAAGCTTTCTTT. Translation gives CSARGSTEAFF.

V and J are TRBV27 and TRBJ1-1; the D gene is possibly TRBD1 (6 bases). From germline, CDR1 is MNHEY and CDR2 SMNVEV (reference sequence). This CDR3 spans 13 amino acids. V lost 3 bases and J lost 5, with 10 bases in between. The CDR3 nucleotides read TGTGCCAGCAGTTTTTCGGGGGCTACTGAAGCTTTCTTT. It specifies CASSFSGATEAFF.

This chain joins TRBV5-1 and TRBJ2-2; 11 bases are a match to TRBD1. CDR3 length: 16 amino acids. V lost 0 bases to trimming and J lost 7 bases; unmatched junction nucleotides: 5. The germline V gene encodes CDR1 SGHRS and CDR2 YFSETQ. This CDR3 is CASSLAGTGGFGELFF. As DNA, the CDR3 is TGCGCCAGCAGCTTGGCCGGGACAGGGGGTTTCGGGGAGCTGTTTTTT.

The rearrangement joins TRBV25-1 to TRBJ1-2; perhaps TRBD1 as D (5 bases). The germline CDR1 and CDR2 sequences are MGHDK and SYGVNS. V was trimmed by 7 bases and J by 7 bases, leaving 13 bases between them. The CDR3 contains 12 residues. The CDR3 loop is CASNRDVGGYTF. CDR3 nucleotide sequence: TGTGCCAGCAACCGGGACGTCGGTGGCTACACCTTC.

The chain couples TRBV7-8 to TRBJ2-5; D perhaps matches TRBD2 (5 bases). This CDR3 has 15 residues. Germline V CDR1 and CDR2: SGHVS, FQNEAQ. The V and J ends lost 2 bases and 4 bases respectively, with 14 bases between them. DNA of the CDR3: TGTGCCAGCAGCTTAAGCCGGGGAAGGCGAGAGACCCAGTACTTC. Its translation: CASSLSRGRRETQYF. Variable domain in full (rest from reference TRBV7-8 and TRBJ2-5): GAGVSQSPRYKVAKRGQDVALRCDPISGHVSLFWYQQALGQGPEFLTYFQNEAQLDKSGLPSDRFFAERPEGSVSTLKIQRTQQEDSAVYLCASSLSRGRRETQYFGPGTRLLVL.

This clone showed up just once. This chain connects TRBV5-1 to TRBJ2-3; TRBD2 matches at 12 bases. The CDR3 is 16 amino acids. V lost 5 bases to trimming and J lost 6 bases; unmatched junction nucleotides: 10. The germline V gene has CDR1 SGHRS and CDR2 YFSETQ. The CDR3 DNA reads TGCGCCAGCAGTCAGACTAGCGGGAGCAGTTGGGATACGCAGTATTTT. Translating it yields CASSQTSGSSWDTQYF.

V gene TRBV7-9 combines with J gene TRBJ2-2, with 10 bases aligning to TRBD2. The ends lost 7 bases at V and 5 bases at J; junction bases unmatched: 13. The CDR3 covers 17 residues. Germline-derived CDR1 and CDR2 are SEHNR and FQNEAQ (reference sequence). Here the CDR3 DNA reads TGTGCCAGCATCTACTTAGCGGGAGGCCGAAGTACCGGGGAGCTGTTTTTT. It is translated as CASIYLAGGRSTGELFF.

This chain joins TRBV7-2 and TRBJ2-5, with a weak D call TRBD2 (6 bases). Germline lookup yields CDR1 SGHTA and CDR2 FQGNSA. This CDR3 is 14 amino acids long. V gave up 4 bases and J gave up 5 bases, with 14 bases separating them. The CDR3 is CASSSHGGLETQYF. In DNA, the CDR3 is TGTGCCAGCAGCTCCCATGGAGGGCTGGAGACCCAGTACTTC.

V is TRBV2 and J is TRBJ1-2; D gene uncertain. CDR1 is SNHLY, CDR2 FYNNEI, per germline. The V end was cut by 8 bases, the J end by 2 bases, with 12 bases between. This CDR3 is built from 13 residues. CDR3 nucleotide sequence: TGTGCCAGCTGTCGAGATTTGAACTATGGCTACACCTTC. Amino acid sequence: CASCRDLNYGYTF.

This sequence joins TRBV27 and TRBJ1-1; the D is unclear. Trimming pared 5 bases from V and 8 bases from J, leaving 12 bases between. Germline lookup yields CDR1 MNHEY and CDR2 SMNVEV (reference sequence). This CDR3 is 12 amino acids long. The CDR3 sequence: CASSGRAAEAFF. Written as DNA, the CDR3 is TGTGCCAGCAGTGGAAGAGCGGCCGAAGCTTTCTTT.

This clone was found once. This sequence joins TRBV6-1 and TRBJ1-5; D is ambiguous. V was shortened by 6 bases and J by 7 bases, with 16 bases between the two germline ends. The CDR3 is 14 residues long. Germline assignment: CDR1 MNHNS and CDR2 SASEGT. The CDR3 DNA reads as TGTGCCAGCAGCGACATCGGACCCCCCCAGCCCCAGCATTTT. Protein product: CASSDIGPPQPQHF.

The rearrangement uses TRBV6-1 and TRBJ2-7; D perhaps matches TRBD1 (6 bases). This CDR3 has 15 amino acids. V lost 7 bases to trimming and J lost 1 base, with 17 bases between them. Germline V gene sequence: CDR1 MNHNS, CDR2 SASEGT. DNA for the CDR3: TGTGCCAGCAAGTTGGGGCAGGGGAGATCCTACGAGCAGTACTTC. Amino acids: CASKLGQGRSYEQYF.